Below, 27 T cell receptor beta chains from the same sample are listed, as sequenced in a study of blood T cell repertoires in COVID-19. TCRdb's copy holds only in-frame clones and misses some; the assay was immunoSEQ multiplex PCR. The sample lists under 150,000 clones; approximately 80% were seen once. Sequencing input: peripheral blood. Every receptor here comes from a woman aged 80 or older in a cohort sampled during active or convalescent COVID-19.

The chain couples TRBV5-1 to TRBJ1-5; TRBD1 matches 7 bases. The CDR3 contains 16 residues. Germline-derived CDR1 and CDR2 are SGHRS and YFSETQ. Trimming removed 0 bases from V and 1 base from J; junction bases left unmatched: 4. CDR3 amino acids: CASSLGGGTSNQPQHF. The DNA for the CDR3 is TGCGCCAGCAGCTTGGGAGGGGGCACGAGCAATCAGCCCCAGCATTTT.

This chain connects TRBV21-1 to TRBJ1-1; the D call TRBD1 from the table was never checked on the DNA. TRBV21-1 is noted as a pseudogene. The CDR3 has 16 residues. In nucleotides, the CDR3 is TGTGCCAGCAGCTCACTGATGGGCAGGGGGAACACTGAAGCTTTCTTT. This gives the protein CASSSLMGRGNTEAFF.

DNA of the CDR3: TGTGCCAGCAGCTCCAACCGAGGGGAGACCCAGTACTTC. This gives the protein CASSSNRGETQYF. The chain employs TRBV7-3 and TRBJ2-5; D is perhaps TRBD2 (5 bases). The V gene lost 4 bases and the J gene lost 5 bases, with 11 bases spanning the gap. The CDR3 spans 13 residues. The V gene's germline CDR1 is SGHTA and CDR2 FQGTGA.

This clone was detected once. CDR3 protein: CASSGMVAGTDTQYF. CDR3 DNA sequence: TGTGCCAGCAGTGGAATGGTAGCGGGGACAGATACGCAGTATTTT. The gene calls are TRBV2 and TRBJ2-3; 8 bases align to TRBD2. J lost 3 bases, V lost 4 bases, and 6 bases had no gene match. Germline-derived CDR1 and CDR2 are SNHLY and FYNNEI. The CDR3 sequence is 15 residues long.

The V and J genes are TRBV2 and TRBJ1-3; D might be TRBD1 (5 bases). The CDR3 is 14 amino acids. The V gene's germline CDR1 is SNHLY and CDR2 FYNNEI. V was cut by 2 bases and J by 6 bases, with 11 bases left in between. CDR3 sequence reads: CASSESGILNTIYF. The CDR3 DNA reads TGTGCCAGCAGTGAATCAGGGATCCTAAACACCATATATTTT.

J is TRBJ1-1 and V is TRBV11-2; D perhaps matches TRBD1 (5 bases). The CDR3 spans 14 residues. Trimming shortened V by 2 bases and J by 4 bases, and 11 bases separated the two germline ends. Germline V gives CDR1 SGHAT, CDR2 FQNNGV. The CDR3 nucleotides read TGTGCCAGCAGCTTATTCCAGGGCGGCACTGAAGCTTTCTTT. Translating gives CASSLFQGGTEAFF.

This clone was seen just once. V usage is TRBV28 and J usage is TRBJ2-5; TRBD1 matches at 8 bases. V lost 5 bases to trimming and J lost 1 base; unmatched junction nucleotides: 6. Germline loops: CDR1 MDHEN, CDR2 SYDVKM. The length of the CDR3 is 15 residues. The CDR3 loop reads CASSPGGAAQETQYF. The CDR3, as DNA: TGTGCCAGCAGTCCAGGGGGCGCGGCCCAAGAGACCCAGTACTTC. Full variable domain (missing parts from reference TRBV28 and TRBJ2-5): DVKVTQSSRYLVKRTGEKVFLECVQDMDHENMFWYRQDPGLGLRLIYFSYDVKMKEKGDIPEGYSVSREKKERFSLILESASTNQTSMYLCASSPGGAAQETQYFGPGTRLLVL.

The V and J genes are TRBV6-5 and TRBJ1-2; a weak D match, TRBD1 (6 bases). V lost 7 bases to trimming and J lost 1 base, with 13 bases between them. This CDR3 spans 14 amino acids. Per germline, CDR1 MNHEY and CDR2 SVGAGI. CDR3 nucleotide sequence: TGTGCCAGCACACGGACAGTAGATAACTATGGCTACACCTTC. It yields the protein CASTRTVDNYGYTF.

V gene TRBV9 combines with J gene TRBJ1-3; no firm D call. Germline CDR1 and CDR2: SGDLS and YYNGEE. Trimming removed 4 bases at V and 10 bases at J, with 6 bases between. CDR3 size: 10 residues. The CDR3 here is CASSPLTIYF. DNA for the CDR3: TGTGCCAGCAGCCCCCTAACCATATATTTT. The variable domain in full, with the rest retrieved from reference TRBV9 and TRBJ1-3, is DSGVTQTPKHLITATGQRVTLRCSPRSGDLSVYWYQQSLDQGLQFLIQYYNGEERAKGNILERFSAQQFPDLHSELNLSSLELGDSALYFCASSPLTIYFGEGSWLTVV.

This clone was detected ten times or more. The rearrangement joins TRBV3-1 (or the pseudogene TRBV3-2) to TRBJ2-1; 9 positions match TRBD1. CDR1 and CDR2 (germline): LGHDT, YNNKEL (reference sequence). This CDR3 region has 14 residues. Trimming at V came to 8 bases and at J to 2 bases, leaving 4 bases not matched to a gene. The CDR3 region has the DNA TGTGCCAGCGGCGGGACAGGGCCCTACAATGAGCAGTTCTTC. Protein product: CASGGTGPYNEQFF.

The rearrangement links TRBV7-9 to TRBJ1-1; D perhaps matches TRBD1 (5 bases). With 1 base removed from V and 0 bases from J, the gap between germline ends came to 9 bases. The CDR3 is made up of 15 amino acids. From germline, CDR1 is SEHNR and CDR2 FQNEAQ (reference sequence). DNA of the CDR3: TGTGCCAGCAGCTTAGGGGGCAATATGAACACTGAAGCTTTCTTT. Its translation is CASSLGGNMNTEAFF.

This clone was seen a single time. V gene TRBV4-3 combines with J gene TRBJ2-7; D gene uncertain. This CDR3 spans 15 amino acids. V lost 8 bases and J lost 4, with 21 bases in between. Germline V CDR1 and CDR2: LGHNA, YSLEER. In DNA, the CDR3 is TGCGCCAGCCGACCGGCCCAGCGAAACCCTTACGAGCAGTACGTC. As protein: CASRPAQRNPYEQYV.

J is TRBJ2-1 and V is TRBV18; a possible D gene is TRBD2 (6 bases). The CDR3 is made up of 14 amino acids. V dropped 3 bases and J dropped 12 bases, with 18 bases sitting between them. Germline V lookup: CDR1 KGHSH, CDR2 LQKENI. The CDR3 DNA reads TGTGCCAGCTCACCGACCGGAGGGGCCGGGGCGCAGTTCTTC. Translated: CASSPTGGAGAQFF.

The rearrangement joins TRBV5-6 to TRBJ2-5, with 7 positions matching TRBD2. This CDR3 contains 14 residues. Trimming took 6 bases from V and 4 from J; bases not matched to a gene: 9. The germline gives CDR1 SGHDT, CDR2 YYEEEE. CDR3 DNA sequence: TGTGCCAGCACTCGAGCGGGGAGGGCAGAGACCCAGTACTTC. It is translated as CASTRAGRAETQYF.

There are a few counts of this clone. The chain links TRBV30 to TRBJ1-1, with a possible D match to TRBD1 (6 bases). The CDR3 has 12 residues. CDR1 and CDR2 from the germline V gene are GTSNPN and SVGIG (reference sequence). V gave up 7 bases and J gave up 3 bases, with 12 bases separating them. The CDR3 region has the DNA TGTGCCTACAGGGTTTATTACACTGAAGCTTTCTTT. Encoded protein: CAYRVYYTEAFF.

V gene TRBV16 combines with J gene TRBJ2-7; possibly TRBD2 for D (6 bases). Trimming removed 4 bases from V and 6 bases from J, with 13 bases in between. The germline CDR1 and CDR2 sequences are KGHSY and FQNENV. The CDR3 contains 13 residues. The CDR3 sequence: CASSLLGGGEQYV. The CDR3 region has the DNA TGTGCCAGCAGCCTCCTGGGGGGAGGCGAGCAGTACGTC.

The chain recombines TRBV30 with TRBJ1-1; D is unresolved. Germline V gives CDR1 GTSNPN, CDR2 SVGIG (reference sequence). The V and J ends lost 0 bases and 6 bases respectively, with 11 bases between them. This CDR3 comprises 13 residues. Written as DNA, the CDR3 is TGTGCCTGGAGTGTAAGTCGGACTTCTGAAGCTTTCTTT. Its protein product is CAWSVSRTSEAFF.

The CDR3 DNA is TGCGCCAGCAGCCTGGGACCTAGGGGGATCACTGAAGCTTTCTTT. It is translated as CASSLGPRGITEAFF. The J gene is TRBJ1-1, the V gene TRBV5-1, with a tentative D call TRBD1 (6 bases). The CDR3 is 15 residues long. Trimming removed 4 bases from V and 4 bases from J, with 17 bases in between. CDR1 and CDR2 (germline): SGHRS, YFSETQ.

The chain links TRBV6-2 or TRBV6-3 to TRBJ1-6; 11 positions agree with TRBD1. The CDR3 has 15 amino acids. Germline lookup yields CDR1 MNHEY and CDR2 SVGEGT. With 4 bases clipped from V and 9 bases from J, the junction kept 5 bases outside the gene matches. The CDR3 sequence is CASSSADRGPSPLHF. CDR3 DNA sequence: TGTGCCAGCAGTTCTGCGGACAGGGGGCCTTCACCCCTCCACTTT.

This chain joins TRBV10-3 and TRBJ1-2; D unresolved. Germline V CDR1 and CDR2: ENHRY, SYGVKD. The V and J ends lost 3 bases and 5 bases respectively, with 13 bases between them. The CDR3 is 14 amino acids. This CDR3 reads CAISDPVEEYGYTF. CDR3 sequence (DNA): TGTGCCATCAGTGACCCCGTGGAGGAGTATGGCTACACCTTC.

The rearrangement joins TRBV20-1 to TRBJ1-2; the match to TRBD1 covers 7 bases. The CDR3 has 14 amino acids. CDR1 DFQATT and CDR2 SNEGSKA come from the germline V gene (reference sequence). Trimming took 3 bases from V and 6 from J; bases not matched to a gene: 10. The CDR3 DNA reads as TGCAGTGCTAGTCCGAGGACAGGCAGCGATGGCTACACCTTC. This gives the protein CSASPRTGSDGYTF.

The rearrangement links TRBV5-6 to TRBJ2-7; tentative D call: TRBD1 (6 bases). This CDR3 spans 18 amino acids. Germline assignment: CDR1 SGHDT and CDR2 YYEEEE. Trimming left V 4 bases short and J 3 bases short, with 26 bases between. This chain's CDR3 is CASSRVSGTIKKGYEQYF. The CDR3 region has the DNA TGTGCCAGCAGCCGGGTGTCCGGGACAATTAAAAAGGGCTACGAGCAGTACTTC.

The genes are TRBV27 and TRBJ1-2; D gene uncertain. V was pared by 3 bases and J by 2 bases, with 13 bases between. CDR1 and CDR2 (germline): MNHEY, SMNVEV (reference sequence). The CDR3 has 15 residues. The CDR3, as DNA: TGTGCCAGCAGTTTTCGGGTTCCTGGGAACTATGGCTACACCTTC. It codes for CASSFRVPGNYGYTF.

In nucleotides, the CDR3 is TGTGCCAGCAGCCGCCGGGACACAAACAATGAGCAGTTCTTC. Translating it yields CASSRRDTNNEQFF. V and J are TRBV4-2 and TRBJ2-1; TRBD1 might be the D (6 bases). With 4 bases removed from V and 5 bases from J, the gap between germline ends came to 12 bases. Germline CDR1 is LGHNA and CDR2 is YNFKEQ. This CDR3 has 14 residues.

The V and J genes are TRBV4-1 and TRBJ2-7, with 8 bases that match TRBD1. Unmatched junction bases numbered 5, after V lost 1 base and J lost 3 bases. The CDR3 has 15 amino acids. From germline, CDR1 is MGHRA and CDR2 YSYEKL. The CDR3 region is CASSQAAGGIYEQYF. For the CDR3, the DNA is TGCGCCAGCAGCCAAGCTGCAGGGGGCATCTACGAGCAGTACTTC.

The gene calls are TRBV5-6 and TRBJ1-5; D unresolved. Trimming left V 0 bases short and J 10 bases short, with 11 bases between. CDR1 is SGHDT and CDR2 is YYEEEE in the germline V gene. This CDR3 has 13 residues. The CDR3 region has the DNA TGTGCCAGCAGCTTGGGGATCCCAGGACCCCAGCATTTT. As protein: CASSLGIPGPQHF.

The gene calls are TRBV6-5 and TRBJ1-1; D not resolved. Germline CDR1 is MNHEY and CDR2 is SVGAGI. Deletions cut 3 bases from V and 6 bases from J, with 17 bases between. This CDR3 contains 15 residues. CDR3 sequence: CASSYTWSAAAEAFF. In DNA, the CDR3 is TGTGCCAGCAGTTATACGTGGTCTGCCGCGGCTGAAGCTTTCTTT.